Following are 7 T cell receptor beta chains from one sample sequenced in a study of blood T cell repertoires in COVID-19. Profiling relied on immunoSEQ multiplex PCR, and the TCRdb table lists in-frame clones only, not all of them. The table has around 130,000 clones, approximately 90% seen once. The specimen sequenced was peripheral blood. The receptors were gathered from a human donor with COVID-19, enrolled during active disease. The donor label of this sample is uncertain.

J is TRBJ1-2 and V is TRBV21-1. TRBV21-1 is flagged as a pseudogene. This CDR3 is built from 13 residues. The CDR3 DNA reads TGTGTTACACTTTCGGGGGGTAGCTATGGCTACACCTTC. As protein: CVTLSGGSYGYTF.

This clone has more than one count but fewer than ten. DNA for the CDR3: TGTGCCAGCAGTTTACCGACAGGGGCGAACACCGTTCGAAGCTACACCTTC. Its protein product is CASSLPTGANTVRSYTF. V is TRBV28 and J is TRBJ1-2, with 8 bases lining up with TRBD1. CDR3 length: 17 residues. V was clipped by 2 bases and J by 9 bases; unmatched bases: 17. CDR1 is MDHEN and CDR2 is SYDVKM in the germline V gene.

The chain is built from TRBV6-1 and TRBJ1-2; D unclear. The CDR3 contains 16 residues. Germline-derived CDR1 and CDR2 are MNHNS and SASEGT. The V gene lost 0 bases and the J gene lost 4 bases, with 15 bases spanning the gap. The CDR3 region is CASSEALFGETYGYTF. DNA for the CDR3: TGTGCCAGCAGTGAAGCCCTCTTCGGGGAAACCTATGGCTACACCTTC.

The rearrangement uses TRBV12-5 and TRBJ1-5; a possible D gene is TRBD1 (6 bases). Germline CDR1 LGHNT, CDR2 FRNRAP. V was shortened by 6 bases and J by 7 bases, with 13 bases between the two germline ends. The CDR3 extends over 13 amino acids. CDR3 nucleotide sequence: TGTGCTAGTGGCTTACAGGGAAAACAGCCCCAGCATTTT. This translates into CASGLQGKQPQHF.

This clone was picked up a small number of times. This chain links TRBV6-5 with TRBJ1-2; 8 bases are shared with TRBD1. Germline CDR1 is MNHEY and CDR2 is SVGAGI. With V trimmed by 5 bases and J by 7 bases, 6 bases remained unmatched. The CDR3 loop spans 13 amino acids. This CDR3 is CASSPRGQSGYTF. The CDR3 DNA reads TGTGCCAGCAGTCCCAGGGGGCAAAGTGGCTACACCTTC.

The V gene is TRBV6-5, the J gene TRBJ1-1; 7 bases are shared with TRBD1. CDR1 is MNHEY, CDR2 SVGAGI, per germline. The CDR3 is 15 residues long. V lost 6 bases, J lost 3 bases, and 10 bases stayed unmatched. CDR3 residues: CASSPDRQGYTEAFF. The CDR3 nucleotides are TGTGCCAGCAGCCCCGATCGACAGGGATACACTGAAGCTTTCTTT.

V is TRBV29-1 and J is TRBJ1-2, with 9 bases identical to TRBD1. J gave up 4 bases and V 0 bases, and 12 bases lay outside the gene matches. Looked up from germline, CDR1 is SQVTM and CDR2 is ANQGSEA. This CDR3 has 17 amino acids. CDR3 nucleotides: TGCAGCGTTGAAGATCCTTGGACAGGGGCCGGTTCCTATGGCTACACCTTC. It yields the protein CSVEDPWTGAGSYGYTF.